The clone carrying this TCR beta chain came up a few times. What it recognizes is unknown. Every bit of the isolated RNA underwent reverse transcription, so sequencing read expressed TCRB transcripts. Using immunoSEQ multiplex PCR, the repertoire was profiled, and TCRdb retains in-frame clones only, with some absent. The sample holds under 130,000 clones, 25% to 30% seen once. The sample belongs to a study of beta chain features in type 1 diabetes. This CDR3 is built from 18 residues. The germline gives CDR1 MGHDK, CDR2 SYGVNS. With 6 bases clipped from V and 0 bases from J, the junction kept 13 bases outside the gene matches. Study conclusions and caveats: Within each of all four CD4+ subsets, Type 1 diabetes patients had TCRB CDR3s that were moderately but significantly shorter.

This rearrangement joins TRBV25-1 to TRBJ1-1, with 10 bases that match TRBD1. Material: central memory CD4+ T cells from blood. The source is a woman under 30 with type 1 diabetes. This CDR3 is CASSARGTGALLNTEAFF. CDR3 coding DNA: TGTGCCAGCAGCGCCCGAGGGACAGGGGCTTTACTGAACACTGAAGCTTTCTTT.